This T cell receptor (beta chain) was retrieved from a study of shared clonotypes between healthy human individuals. CDR1 SEHNR and CDR2 FQNEAQ come from the germline V gene (reference sequence). This CDR3 is built from 14 residues. V lost 3 bases and J lost 3, with 9 bases in between. The method was immunoSEQ multiplex PCR; TCRdb's version includes in-frame clones alone and lacks a portion of them. The sample has some 2,000,000 clones, approximately 94% seen once. As defined, naive CD8 cells were CD45RO-negative and positively selected for CCR7, with terminally differentiated effector memory CD45RA+ cells excluded.

The TCR originated in a young man in good health. This chain connects TRBV7-9 to TRBJ2-1, with a weak D call TRBD1 (5 bases). Sequences were obtained from naive CD8+ T cells sorted from blood. CDR3 in amino acids: CASSLSDSYNEQFF. The CDR3 DNA sequence: TGTGCCAGCAGCTTGTCCGACAGCTACAATGAGCAGTTCTTC.